Below, 3 T cell receptor beta chains from the same sample are listed, as sequenced in a study of blood T cell repertoires in COVID-19. TCRdb's copy holds only in-frame clones and misses some; the assay was immunoSEQ multiplex PCR. The sample shows 290,000 or so clones, approximately 86% of them seen only once. The sequenced sample consisted of peripheral blood. These receptors were taken from a man between 70 and 80 years old with acute or convalescent COVID-19.

V gene TRBV28 combines with J gene TRBJ2-7; no clear D. V shed 2 bases and J shed 0 bases, with 11 bases lying between them. Germline V gene sequence: CDR1 MDHEN, CDR2 SYDVKM. This CDR3 has 15 residues. CDR3: CASSLQALFSYEQYF. CDR3 coding DNA: TGTGCCAGCAGTTTACAGGCCCTGTTCTCCTACGAGCAGTACTTC.

V and J are TRBV4-3 and TRBJ1-2; weak D call: TRBD1 (6 bases). The CDR3 consists of 15 residues. V was clipped by 2 bases and J by 5 bases, with 15 bases between them. Germline CDR1 and CDR2: LGHNA and YSLEER. The CDR3 protein is CASSQRIDRLYGYTF. DNA of the CDR3: TGCGCCAGCAGCCAAAGGATAGACAGGTTATATGGCTACACCTTC.

The chain recombines TRBV6-5 with TRBJ2-7; tentatively, D is TRBD1 (5 bases). The germline CDR1 and CDR2 sequences are MNHEY and SVGAGI. The CDR3 runs 15 residues. The V end lost 7 bases, the J end lost 3 bases, and 19 bases lay between the germline ends. The CDR3 sequence is CASTSSGAGNYEQYF. In DNA form, the CDR3 reads TGTGCCAGCACCTCTAGTGGGGCAGGTAACTACGAGCAGTACTTC.